This TCR beta chain originates from a study of blood T cell repertoires in COVID-19. Study as a whole: Donors in the United States, Italy and Spain gave samples during acute or convalescent COVID-19. Sample material is recorded as cDNA or gDNA derived from T cells, B-cell-depleted T cells, or PBMCs.

The authors' processing: From reference gene primer amplification, estimates of nucleated cell counts were derived. The table came from immunoSEQ multiplex PCR; TCRdb's copy has only in-frame clones and leaves some out. Clone size and the V and J calls come from that table; the DNA yielded D and trimming. The data hold around 220,000 clones, with 84% observed a single time. The CDR3 has 13 residues. Germline V gene lookup returns CDR1 SGHRS and CDR2 YFSETQ. With 5 bases clipped from V and 12 bases from J, the junction kept 13 bases outside the gene matches. The Seattle patients joined while their infection was active and were tracked longitudinally afterward.

Sequences were obtained from peripheral blood. The sequence derives from an elderly woman with COVID-19, enrolled during active disease. The J gene is TRBJ1-1, the V gene TRBV5-1; TRBD1 matches 7 bases. CDR3: CASSLRDRARTFF. Written as DNA, the CDR3 is TGCGCCAGCAGTTTAAGAGACAGGGCTAGGACTTTCTTT. Drawing the rest from reference TRBV5-1 and TRBJ1-1, the complete variable domain is KAGVTQTPRYLIKTRGQQVTLSCSPISGHRSVSWYQQTPGQGLQFLFEYFSETQRNKGNFPGRFSGRQFSNSRSEMNVSTLELGDSALYLCASSLRDRARTFFGQGTRLTVV.